This T cell receptor (beta chain) is drawn from a study of T cell responses to AZD1222 COVID-19 vaccine (dated by TCRdb to the early 2020s). Study-wide context: Because spike-specific TCR depth and breadth did not differ between the two schedules, AZD1222 recipients who got a second dose at roughly 4 weeks were pooled with those who got a second dose at roughly 12 weeks. TCR sequencing covered fewer than 250 trial participants: about 210 given two doses of AZD1222 and around 25 given two doses of MenACWY control vaccine. Trial participants were enrolled by age into subgroups of 18-55, 56-69 and 70-plus years, and roughly 150, 30 and 60 TCR-sequenced participants, respectively, were included in these subgroups.

The CDR3 regions of human TCRbeta chains were analyzed by immunosequencing. For the original study's pipeline: TCRs in the repertoires were matched against a reference library of SARS-CoV-2-specific TCRs that had been generated with the MIRA antigen-specificity platform. Breadth meant the fraction of unique TCRs that were SARS-CoV-2-associated, whereas depth meant the fraction of total T cells that were SARS-CoV-2-associated. Using the MIRA data, every spike-specific TCR was mapped to the spike region that the TCR reacted to and assigned to either a CD4 or a CD8 class. Log10-transformed breadth and depth values were compared by one-way ANOVA with Sidak's multiple comparisons tests. TCRdb stores this immuneACCESS table with in-frame sequences only. Part of the clones is absent; in the studies checked, under half of the shortfall reflects unresolved V genes, and no reason is known for the rest. Clonal size and the V and J genes are those of that table, whereas D and trimming came from the DNA. The table for this sample lists about 120,000 clones; 91% of them were counted only once. Approximately 5.1% of the sample comes from the top ten.

The sample's time point label is to be understood as: baseline before first vaccination. Vaccinee samples came from UK trials COV001 and COV002, including a single-blind randomized controlled phase 2/3 trial of AZD1222 (ChAdOx1 nCoV-19) in healthy adults. Trial participant PBMC samples were collected at day 0 and day 28 after the second dose for TCRbeta chain sequencing. General findings and caveats noted by the study authors: Conclusions about previously exposed vaccinees are limited because only six or seven AZD1222 recipients were SARS-CoV-2 seropositive at baseline. Nearly half of unique spike-specific TCRs reportedly recognized epitopes outside regions mutated in the B.1.351 and B.1.1.7 variants. The 56-69-year group was small, and its depth increase did not reach significance, likely because of low power. CD4 TCRs associated with the vaccine covered the entire spike protein, and the dominant responses were in regions 160-218 and 743-854. Most participants were white British and females outnumbered males, and the authors suggested that clonal diversity may have been underestimated. Spike-specific TCR breadth and depth rose significantly after two AZD1222 doses compared with day 0 and with MenACWY recipients. Because no samples from the day 14 peak response were available, repertoires could be characterized only after the peak T cell response.

About this clone: The antigen it binds to is not known. Base-call qualities are not available, and no considerably larger clone is one nucleotide away.

Sequenced here: peripheral blood, sampled on day 0 of AZD1222 vaccination. The TCR originated in an adult in good health.

DNA sequence: TGTGCCAGCAGCCAAGACGTCCAATGGGGCAAGGGTAACGCCAACTATGGCTACACCTTC. Translation gives CASSQDVQWGKGNANYGYTF. Rearrangement joined TRBV4-2 to TRBJ1-2; 5 matching bases give a weak D call of TRBD1. V is clipped by 0 bases and J by 2 bases, and the sequence between their germline boundaries is 25 bases long. In the germline V gene, CDR1 corresponds to LGHNA and CDR2 to YNFKEQ. Spanning cysteine to phenylalanine, the CDR3 consists of 20 amino acids. The read is trimmed to its CDR3 DNA, 60 bases read in frame from base 1.